This is a list of T cell receptor beta chains from one sample in a study of blood T cell repertoires in COVID-19. Profiled with immunoSEQ multiplex PCR; TCRdb holds only in-frame clones, not every one. The sample consists of around 300,000 clones, roughly 90% of them appearing once. Sequences were obtained from peripheral blood. The receptors shown here come from a woman aged 50 to 60 with active or convalescent COVID-19. Both conserved end residues are part of each CDR3. The order of the fields is J gene, clone size, V gene, CDR3 protein. The size field is filled for only some rows; it gives once, few, many or a size class.

TRBJ1-1 | - | TRBV27 | CATSNPGQNTEAFF
TRBJ2-7 | - | TRBV11-2 | CASSSRLAGGIVQYF
TRBJ1-1 | - | TRBV7-7 | CASSSIRRQEAMFDTEAFF
TRBJ1-1 | - | TRBV18 | CASSQGQMNTEAFF
TRBJ2-7 | once | TRBV28 | CASSLFRDRYYEQYF
TRBJ1-1 | - | TRBV7-8 | CASSPTVAVSIDTEAFF
TRBJ2-1 | - | TRBV15 | CATSRALADNEQFF
TRBJ2-7 | - | TRBV28 | CASSPGPGRYEQYF
TRBJ1-4 | - | TRBV4-1 | CASSQHRVTNEKLFF
TRBJ2-7 | - | TRBV3-1/TRBV3-2 | CASSQEFLRQKQYF
TRBJ2-7 | - | TRBV19 | CASSIGRGYEQYF
TRBJ2-7 | - | TRBV20-1 | CSASSGDSYEQYF
TRBJ1-1 | - | TRBV4-1 | CASSQVSPPRNTEAFF
TRBJ2-1 | - | TRBV7-2 | CASSVGQYNEQFF
TRBJ2-2 | - | TRBV2 | CASSVRRVENTGELFF
TRBJ2-2 | - | TRBV2 | CASKGQTNTGELFF
TRBJ2-7 | - | TRBV27 | CASSSPGLSSYEQYF
TRBJ1-6 | - | TRBV11-2 | CASSSGVPPLHF
TRBJ2-2 | - | TRBV3-1/TRBV3-2 | CASSQKWGGTGELFF
TRBJ1-1 | - | TRBV28 | CASSLPQGFDYEAFF
TRBJ2-6 | - | TRBV18 | CASSPRSPGANVLTF
TRBJ1-1 | once | TRBV2 | CASKETANTEAFF
TRBJ1-4 | - | TRBV7-6 | CASSQNTGVNEKLFF
TRBJ2-1 | - | TRBV28 | CASSSGTSGGNEQFF
TRBJ1-2 | - | TRBV10-3 | CAISEGGRDRYTF
TRBJ1-1 | - | TRBV28 | CASSFPGTGNTEAFF
TRBJ2-2 | - | TRBV6-2/TRBV6-3 | CASSYWTSGRNQTGELFF
TRBJ1-5 | - | TRBV19 | CASSNGGGDQPQHF
TRBJ1-6 | few | TRBV5-5 | CASSQSRGGQPTHNSPLHF
TRBJ1-6 | - | TRBV12-3/TRBV12-4 | CASSIRQGSPLHF
TRBJ2-1 | - | TRBV7-2 | CASSVPAYNEQFF
TRBJ2-2 | once | TRBV5-4 | CASSTQGAAGELFF
TRBJ1-2 | - | TRBV6-2/TRBV6-3 | CASSRGLNGYTF
TRBJ2-3 | - | TRBV4-2 | CASSQREVLAGTDTQYF
TRBJ2-2 | once | TRBV3-1/TRBV3-2 | CASSPLKSGGAGTGELFF
TRBJ1-1 | - | TRBV18 | CASSDRTGKLSTEAFF
TRBJ1-4 | - | TRBV6-2/TRBV6-3 | CASSLLRDRDATNEKLFF
TRBJ1-3 | - | TRBV11-2 | CASSLDLGRSGNTIYF
TRBJ2-7 | - | TRBV6-5 | CASSYGTSAYEQYF
TRBJ2-7 | - | TRBV6-5 | CASSSLTLSYEQYF
TRBJ1-4 | - | TRBV5-8 | CASRPRGADEKLFF
TRBJ2-7 | - | TRBV4-2 | CASSQIGGNEQYF
TRBJ1-1 | - | TRBV4-1 | CASSQSTGAGTEAFF
TRBJ2-5 | - | TRBV7-2 | CASSFASGTQETQYF
TRBJ1-2 | - | TRBV12-3/TRBV12-4 | CASSFRDSRGYTF
TRBJ1-4 | - | TRBV10-3 | CAISEDSYLQKLFF
TRBJ1-5 | once | TRBV19 | CASSNPPSGYNQPQHF
TRBJ2-3 | - | TRBV19 | CASSPGGSVTDTQYF
TRBJ1-2 | - | TRBV5-5 | CASSRLQGQGYGYTF
TRBJ1-4 | - | TRBV5-1 | CASSLGQRQEKLFF
TRBJ1-2 | - | TRBV6-2/TRBV6-3 | CASSNQGYGYTF
TRBJ1-1 | - | TRBV28 | CASWWGPIEAFF